Listed below are T cell receptor beta chains from one sample, sequenced in a study of blood T cells in healthy people across ages. TCRdb reprocessed the 5' RACE reads with MiXCR, giving one entry per CDR3 protein. The table shows approximately 1.5 million distinct CDR3 sequences, with 34% occurring only once. Sequencing was carried out using blood. The source is a woman aged 30 to 39 in good health. Both conserved end residues are part of each CDR3. Each record gives: CDR3 length, D gene, V gene, J gene, clone size, CDR3 protein, CDR3 DNA. The D gene is left open where the match is weak. Only some rows state a clone size, as once, few, many or a class for expanded clones.

11,NA,TRBV18,TRBJ2-3,once,CASSPRATQYF,TGTGCCAGCTCACCCAGGGCTACGCAGTATTTT
13,NA,TRBV6-2/TRBV6-3,TRBJ2-1,few,CASSYLAYNEQFF,TGTGCCAGCAGTTACTTAGCCTACAATGAGCAGTTCTTC
18,NA,TRBV20-1,TRBJ2-1,NA,CSVNARFKGVKSYNEQFF,TGCAGTGTCAACGCCAGGTTTAAGGGAGTTAAATCCTACAATGAGCAGTTCTTC
14,NA,TRBV20-1,TRBJ1-5,few,CSAGRGAYLGPQHF,TGCAGTGCTGGTAGAGGGGCCTACCTGGGGCCCCAGCATTTT
15,TRBD2,TRBV11-2,TRBJ2-7,NA,CASSLRGDPIYEQYF,TGTGCCAGCAGCTTGCGGGGGGACCCGATCTACGAGCAGTACTTC
14,TRBD2,TRBV28,TRBJ2-1,NA,CASRGGSGYNEQFF,TGTGCCAGCCGGGGCGGGAGTGGGTACAATGAGCAGTTCTTC
14,TRBD2,TRBV6-1,TRBJ2-1,few,CASSEVAGNYEQFF,TGTGCCAGCAGTGAGGTAGCGGGAAATTATGAGCAGTTCTTC
16,NA,TRBV20-1,TRBJ2-7,few,CSASVSATGSSYEQYF,TGCAGTGCTAGCGTGTCTGCGACGGGAAGCTCCTACGAGCAGTACTTC
16,TRBD2,TRBV7-2,TRBJ2-5,NA,CASSLVTGGGLNEQYF,TGTGCCAGCAGCTTAGTTACGGGGGGAGGGTTGAATGAGCAGTACTTC
14,NA,TRBV11-2,TRBJ2-3,NA,CASSPGTFTDTQYF,TGTGCCAGCAGCCCCGGGACATTCACAGATACGCAGTATTTT
14,NA,TRBV6-6,TRBJ1-2,NA,CASSYSGGWDGYTF,TGTGCCAGCAGTTACTCGGGAGGGTGGGATGGCTACACCTTC
14,NA,TRBV4-1,TRBJ1-4,few,CASSPGYFSEKLFF,TGCGCCAGCAGCCCAGGGTATTTTTCTGAAAAACTGTTTTTT
15,NA,TRBV7-2,TRBJ2-3,few,CASSLVSTSTDTQYF,TGTGCCAGCAGCTTAGTGTCCACAAGCACAGATACGCAGTATTTT
18,NA,TRBV7-9,TRBJ2-3,NA,CASSFSPFDGEPTDTRYF,TGTGCCAGCAGCTTTTCCCCCTTCGATGGGGAGCCCACAGATACGCGGTATTTT
16,NA,TRBV30,TRBJ2-1,NA,CAWRPAVGGSYNEQFF,TGTGCCTGGCGCCCGGCGGTAGGAGGCTCCTACAATGAGCAGTTCTTC
13,NA,TRBV5-1,TRBJ1-1,NA,CASSWVDPEEAFF,TGCGCCAGCAGCTGGGTGGACCCCGAGGAAGCTTTCTTT
13,NA,TRBV21-1,TRBJ2-4,few,CASNDRAGDIQYF,TGTGCCAGCAACGACAGGGCAGGAGACATTCAGTACTTC
16,TRBD2,TRBV4-1,TRBJ2-2,few,CASRPLGGGITGELFF,TGCGCCAGCAGACCACTCGGGGGGGGCATCACCGGGGAGCTGTTTTTT
15,NA,TRBV3-1,TRBJ2-5,NA,CASSRPTGSTETQYF,TGTGCCAGCAGCCGCCCGACAGGCTCTACGGAGACCCAGTACTTC
13,NA,TRBV10-3,TRBJ2-1,NA,CAIGDLAKNIQFF,TGTGCCATCGGGGATTTAGCCAAAAACATTCAGTTCTTC
15,TRBD2,TRBV10-3,TRBJ2-3,many,CAISTGTSGTDTQYF,TGTGCCATCAGTACCGGGACTAGCGGCACAGATACGCAGTATTTT
13,NA,TRBV18,TRBJ2-7,NA,CASSPPVGDEQYF,TGTGCCAGCTCACCACCTGTGGGGGACGAGCAGTACTTC
18,TRBD2,TRBV6-5,TRBJ2-2,NA,CASSYTLGLAGKSGELFF,TGTGCCAGCAGTTACACGTTGGGACTAGCGGGAAAGTCCGGGGAGCTGTTTTTT
11,NA,TRBV2,TRBJ2-4,NA,CASTLGQEQYF,TGTGCCAGTACACTAGGGCAAGAGCAGTACTTC
22,TRBD2,TRBV20-1,TRBJ2-1,few,CSARDLNNRISGGPSSYNEQFF,TGCAGTGCTAGAGATCTCAATAACCGGATTAGCGGGGGGCCGAGCTCCTACAATGAGCAGTTCTTC
12,NA,TRBV2,TRBJ2-5,few,CASNGGQEAQYF,TGTGCCAGCAATGGGGGGCAAGAGGCCCAGTACTTC
18,TRBD2,TRBV7-8,TRBJ2-2,NA,CASSFDPGLAVNTGELFF,TGTGCCAGCAGCTTCGATCCGGGACTAGCGGTGAACACCGGGGAGCTGTTTTTT
15,NA,TRBV6-1,TRBJ2-7,few,CASSDSLGLGYEQYF,TGTGCCAGCAGTGACTCACTAGGGCTTGGGTACGAGCAGTACTTC
13,NA,TRBV5-1,TRBJ2-4,many,CASSSRTENIQYF,TGCGCCAGCAGCTCCCGGACTGAAAACATTCAGTACTTC
14,NA,TRBV7-9,TRBJ2-7,many,CASSFGRSSYEQYF,TGTGCCAGCAGCTTCGGGCGTAGTAGCTACGAGCAGTACTTC
20,TRBD2,TRBV7-8,TRBJ2-3,NA,CASSLNLLAGARGGTDTQYF,TGTGCCAGCAGCTTAAATCTTCTAGCGGGGGCCCGTGGAGGCACAGATACGCAGTATTTT
12,NA,TRBV12-3/TRBV12-4,TRBJ1-2,many,CASSSNRVGYTF,TGTGCCAGCAGTTCGAACAGGGTTGGCTACACCTTC
12,NA,TRBV5-1,TRBJ2-7,many,CASRKTTYEQYF,TGCGCCAGCAGAAAAACTACCTACGAGCAGTACTTC
17,NA,TRBV3-1,TRBJ2-1,NA,CASSQETVRAGYNEQFF,TGTGCCAGCAGCCAAGAAACAGTCAGGGCAGGGTACAATGAGCAGTTCTTC
13,NA,TRBV20-1,TRBJ2-2,NA,CSARETNTGELFF,TGCAGTGCTAGGGAGACGAACACCGGGGAGCTGTTTTTT
14,TRBD2,TRBV7-2,TRBJ2-7,many,CASSLSGRADEQYF,TGTGCCAGCAGCTTGAGCGGGAGGGCGGACGAGCAGTACTTC
15,TRBD1,TRBV4-2,TRBJ2-7,NA,CASSQDFAGGYEQYF,TGTGCCAGCAGCCAAGATTTCGCAGGGGGCTACGAGCAGTACTTC
14,NA,TRBV20-1,TRBJ2-3,many,CSASSWATTDTQYF,TGCAGTGCTAGTTCCTGGGCGACCACAGATACGCAGTATTTT
17,NA,TRBV14,TRBJ2-1,NA,CASSPRLPWDPYNEQFF,TGTGCCAGCAGCCCGAGACTCCCCTGGGACCCCTACAATGAGCAGTTCTTC
16,TRBD2,TRBV5-1,TRBJ2-5,NA,CASSLASGGSQETQYF,TGCGCCAGCAGCTTGGCTAGCGGGGGGTCACAAGAGACCCAGTACTTC
13,NA,TRBV28,TRBJ2-7,NA,CASSSGVVYEQYF,TGTGCCAGCAGTTCAGGCGTGGTCTACGAGCAGTACTTC
14,NA,TRBV7-9,TRBJ1-4,NA,CASSRDQNRGKLFF,TGTGCCAGCAGCCGGGACCAAAACAGAGGAAAACTGTTTTTT
15,TRBD2,TRBV6-5,TRBJ2-3,few,CASSLAGGHTDTQYF,TGTGCCAGCAGTCTAGCGGGGGGCCACACAGATACGCAGTATTTT
14,NA,TRBV20-1,TRBJ2-3,NA,CSARNRGAEGTQYF,TGCAGTGCTAGGAATCGCGGGGCCGAAGGTACGCAGTATTTT
15,NA,TRBV30,TRBJ2-7,NA,CAWRNGMWDPYEQYF,TGTGCCTGGAGGAACGGGATGTGGGACCCCTACGAGCAGTACTTC
13,TRBD1,TRBV27,TRBJ1-2,NA,CASSRGQGRGYTF,TGTGCCAGCAGCCGGGGACAGGGCAGGGGCTACACCTTC
13,NA,TRBV12-3/TRBV12-4,TRBJ2-7,few,CATRGGRFHEQYF,TGTGCCACCCGAGGGGGGCGCTTCCACGAGCAGTACTTC
15,NA,TRBV4-1,TRBJ1-6,NA,CASSQVSDFNSPLHF,TGCGCCAGCAGCCAAGTGTCAGACTTTAATTCACCCCTCCACTTT
15,NA,TRBV18,TRBJ2-7,NA,CASPPGQTISYEQYF,TGTGCCAGCCCACCTGGGCAGACCATCTCCTACGAGCAGTACTTC
13,NA,TRBV3-1,TRBJ1-2,few,CASSQGGAYGYTF,TGTGCCAGCAGCCAAGGAGGAGCCTATGGCTACACCTTC
13,TRBD1,TRBV10-3,TRBJ2-7,few,CATRDRTLYEQYF,TGTGCCACCCGGGACAGGACGCTTTACGAGCAGTACTTC
14,NA,TRBV12-3/TRBV12-4,TRBJ2-2,many,CASSLSGGAGELFF,TGTGCCAGCAGTTTATCGGGTGGTGCCGGGGAGCTGTTTTTT
14,TRBD1,TRBV2,TRBJ1-6,NA,CASSKGQGLSPLHF,TGTGCCAGCAGCAAGGGACAGGGGTTATCACCCCTCCACTTT
15,NA,TRBV15,TRBJ2-6,NA,CATSRGRGSGNVLTF,TGTGCCACCAGCAGAGGACGGGGCTCAGGCAACGTCCTGACTTTC